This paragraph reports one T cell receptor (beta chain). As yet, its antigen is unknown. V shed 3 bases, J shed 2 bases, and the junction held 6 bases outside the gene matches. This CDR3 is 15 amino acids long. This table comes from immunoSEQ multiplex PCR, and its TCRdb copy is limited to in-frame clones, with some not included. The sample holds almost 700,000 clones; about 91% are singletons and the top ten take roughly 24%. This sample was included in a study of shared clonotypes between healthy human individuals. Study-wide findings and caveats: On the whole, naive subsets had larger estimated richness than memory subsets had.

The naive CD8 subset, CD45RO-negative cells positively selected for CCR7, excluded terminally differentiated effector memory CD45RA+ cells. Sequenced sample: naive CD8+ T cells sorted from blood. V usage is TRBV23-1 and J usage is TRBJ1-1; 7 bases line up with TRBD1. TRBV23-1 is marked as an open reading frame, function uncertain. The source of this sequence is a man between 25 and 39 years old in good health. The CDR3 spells CASSHRRGLNTEAFF. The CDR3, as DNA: TGCGCCAGCAGTCATCGGAGGGGGCTTAACACTGAAGCTTTCTTT.